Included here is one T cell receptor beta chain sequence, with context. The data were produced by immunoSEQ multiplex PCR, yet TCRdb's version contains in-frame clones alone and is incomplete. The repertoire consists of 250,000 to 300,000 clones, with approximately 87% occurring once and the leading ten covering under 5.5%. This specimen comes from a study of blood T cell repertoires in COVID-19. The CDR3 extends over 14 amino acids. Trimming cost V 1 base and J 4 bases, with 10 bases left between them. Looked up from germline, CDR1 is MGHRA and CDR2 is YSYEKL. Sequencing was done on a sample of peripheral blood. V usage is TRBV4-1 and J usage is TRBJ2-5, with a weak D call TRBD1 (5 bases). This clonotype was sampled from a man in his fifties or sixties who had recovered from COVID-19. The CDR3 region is CASSQVGRAETQYF. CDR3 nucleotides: TGCGCCAGCAGCCAAGTTGGCAGGGCAGAGACCCAGTACTTC.